The subject of this entry is one T cell receptor (beta chain). What it binds is not known. Repertoires were generated with immunoSEQ multiplex PCR, while TCRdb's copy carries only in-frame clones and drops some. Of about 64,000 clones in the sample, roughly 84% were seen once. The data stem from a study of a mutant IDH1 vaccine in newly diagnosed glioma. Overall study: Most had both radiotherapy and temozolomide beforehand; others had only one. Study-wide findings and caveats: Induction of immune responses by the vaccine occurred in about 95% of patients.

Regarding time point: week 11, during vaccination. Each dose of the vaccine consisted of 300 ug of mutant IDH1 20-mer peptide, with topical imiquimod. Germline V gene lookup returns CDR1 SEHNR and CDR2 FQNEAQ (reference sequence). CDR3 size: 15 residues. After removal of 4 bases from V and 5 bases from J, the junction contained 4 bases not matched to a gene. The chain combines TRBV7-9 with TRBJ1-6, with 8 bases identical to TRBD1. The material was PBMCs, obtained from a glioma patient whose treatment included an IDH1 peptide vaccine. The TCR originated in a woman between 50 and 59 years old with glioma. The CDR3 sequence is CASSSRQGNNSPLHF. The CDR3 coding sequence is TGTGCCAGCAGCTCCCGACAGGGGAATAATTCACCCCTCCACTTT.